One and the same sample provided the 28 T cell receptor beta chains below, sequenced in a study of cytomegalovirus exposure and HLA in healthy donors (dated by TCRdb to the late 2010s). The method was the immunoSEQ multiplex PCR assay. For the multiplex PCR, a mixture combining 60 forward primers for TCR Vbeta segments and 13 reverse primers for TCR Jbeta segments was used. TCRdb obtained this table from immuneACCESS and retained in-frame rearrangements with V and J assigned. These tables miss some clones; where compared with another copy, unresolved V genes account for less than half of the shortfall, and the remainder is unexplained. The sample table lists 150,000 to 200,000 clones, over 65% of them with a count of one. Of the sample, around 3% falls within the top ten clones. Sequenced sample: PBMCs. The receptors originated from a middle-aged woman in good health and CMV-seropositive.

This clone has a handful of counts. The chain carries TRBV5-1 and TRBJ2-2, with 7 bases that match TRBD1. The CDR3 has 13 residues. CDR1 SGHRS and CDR2 YFSETQ come from the germline V gene. Unmatched junction bases numbered 3, after V lost 4 bases and J lost 6 bases. In DNA form, the CDR3 reads TGCGCCAGCAGCCTAAGGGGGCCCGGGGAGCTGTTTTTT. This gives the protein CASSLRGPGELFF.

This clone was detected a few times. This chain links TRBV9 with TRBJ2-1; 12 positions agree with TRBD2. The germline gives CDR1 SGDLS, CDR2 YYNGEE. Trimming cost V 0 bases and J 5 bases; bases outside gene matches: 3. The CDR3 loop spans 16 amino acids. Written as DNA, the CDR3 is TGTGCCAGCAGCGTAGGTACTAGCGGGAGGAACAATGAGCAGTTCTTC. Encoded protein: CASSVGTSGRNNEQFF.

The chain employs TRBV7-2 and TRBJ2-7, with 8 bases fitting TRBD1. This CDR3 region has 14 residues. V shed 3 bases, J shed 6 bases, and the junction held 7 bases outside the gene matches. CDR1 and CDR2 (germline): SGHTA, FQGNSA. The CDR3 loop reads CASSLARTGLEQYF. The CDR3 DNA reads TGTGCCAGCAGCTTGGCCAGGACAGGGCTCGAGCAGTACTTC.

The chain recombines TRBV7-9 with TRBJ2-2, with D possibly TRBD1 on 6 matching bases. CDR1 and CDR2 from the germline V gene are SEHNR and FQNEAQ (reference sequence). Trimming left V 5 bases short and J 7 bases short, with 26 bases between. This CDR3 has 18 residues. DNA of the CDR3: TGTGCCAGCAGCCCCCGCCACAGGGACATCTCTAGGGTCGGGGAGCTGTTTTTT. Its protein product is CASSPRHRDISRVGELFF. Full variable domain (missing parts from reference TRBV7-9 and TRBJ2-2): DTGVSQNPRHKITKRGQNVTFRCDPISEHNRLYWYRQTLGQGPEFLTYFQNEAQLEKSRLLSDRFSAERPKGSFSTLEIQRTEQGDSAMYLCASSPRHRDISRVGELFFGEGSRLTVL.

The sample holds a few counts of this clone. The rearrangement joins TRBV5-6 to TRBJ1-1, with D possibly matching TRBD1 (5 bases). This CDR3 is 14 amino acids long. Germline lookup yields CDR1 SGHDT and CDR2 YYEEEE. The V end lost 3 bases, the J end lost 9 bases, and 18 bases lay between the germline ends. The CDR3 protein is CASSSASTDFKAFF. The CDR3, as DNA: TGTGCCAGCAGCTCGGCCTCGACAGATTTTAAAGCTTTCTTT.

The V gene is TRBV28, the J gene TRBJ2-3; 13 positions agree with TRBD2. CDR1 is MDHEN and CDR2 is SYDVKM in the germline V gene. V shed 9 bases and J 4 bases; nucleotides not matched to a gene: 16. The CDR3 loop spans 18 amino acids. The CDR3 spells CASRLRPRLAGGPDTQYF. The CDR3 bases are TGTGCCAGTCGTCTTAGGCCCAGACTAGCGGGAGGTCCAGATACGCAGTATTTT.

This clone was counted only a few times. The chain employs TRBV11-2 and TRBJ2-3, with 11 bases fitting TRBD2. The CDR3 spans 17 residues. CDR1 is SGHAT, CDR2 FQNNGV, per germline. Trimming removed 3 bases from V and 5 bases from J; junction bases left unmatched: 10. The CDR3 nucleotides read TGTGCCAGCAGCTTGGGGGTGGTAGCGGGGGGGGTAGATACGCAGTATTTT. This translates into CASSLGVVAGGVDTQYF.

In the case of this clone: This same CDR3 is encoded by further DNA sequences in the sample. The V gene is TRBV5-6, the J gene TRBJ1-1; tentative D call: TRBD1 (6 bases). This CDR3 is built from 13 residues. V was pared by 3 bases and J by 5 bases, with 11 bases between. Germline V CDR1 and CDR2: SGHDT, YYEEEE. CDR3 DNA sequence: TGTGCCAGCAGCTCCACAGGGATAACTGAAGCTTTCTTT. This codes for CASSSTGITEAFF.

The chain links TRBV28 to TRBJ1-2; TRBD1 matches 8 bases. The CDR3 extends over 15 amino acids. J lost 4 bases, V lost 6 bases, and 10 bases had no gene match. Germline CDR1 MDHEN, CDR2 SYDVKM. The CDR3 spells CASSLAGGLSYGYTF. The CDR3 region has the DNA TGTGCCAGCAGCCTTGCAGGGGGCTTGAGCTATGGCTACACCTTC.

The rearrangement joins TRBV2 to TRBJ1-5, with D perhaps TRBD1 (5 bases). The CDR3 loop spans 12 amino acids. Germline CDR1 and CDR2: SNHLY and FYNNEI. V lost 2 bases and J lost 15, with 14 bases in between. The CDR3 nucleotides read TGTGCCAGCAGTGAACAGGGTTTGGGGTGGCATTTT. Protein sequence: CASSEQGLGWHF.

The chain uses TRBV28 and TRBJ2-3, with D possibly being TRBD1 (7 bases). Germline V gene lookup returns CDR1 MDHEN and CDR2 SYDVKM. There are 15 residues in the CDR3. The V end was cut by 3 bases, the J end by 4 bases, with 14 bases between. CDR3 protein: CASSLIQGGPDTQYF. The CDR3 coding sequence is TGTGCCAGCAGTTTGATTCAGGGGGGCCCAGATACGCAGTATTTT.

This rearrangement joins TRBV6-5 to TRBJ2-1, with a tentative D call TRBD1 (7 bases). The CDR3 runs 15 residues. Trimming pared 6 bases from V and 0 bases from J, leaving 12 bases between. Germline CDR1 MNHEY, CDR2 SVGAGI. CDR3 region: CASSAGGSSYNEQFF. The CDR3 region has the DNA TGTGCCAGCAGCGCAGGGGGGAGCTCCTACAATGAGCAGTTCTTC.

This chain joins TRBV6-6 and TRBJ2-2; 9 bases line up with TRBD2. The CDR3 covers 15 residues. Trimming removed 4 bases from V and 1 base from J; junction bases left unmatched: 1. Looked up from germline, CDR1 is MNHNY and CDR2 is SVGAGI (reference sequence). The CDR3 sequence: CASSSSGVNTGELFF. The CDR3 DNA is TGTGCCAGCAGTTCTAGCGGGGTGAACACCGGGGAGCTGTTTTTT.

J is TRBJ2-7 and V is TRBV6-1; a possible D gene is TRBD1 (5 bases). V lost 6 bases, J lost 2 bases, and 17 bases lay in between. CDR1 and CDR2 (germline): MNHNS, SASEGT. This CDR3 comprises 15 residues. The CDR3 DNA reads as TGTGCCAGCAGCCCTCAGGGTAAGGCCACCTACGAGCAGTACTTC. This encodes CASSPQGKATYEQYF.

In nucleotides, the CDR3 is TGTGCCAGCAGCTTACTAGTCCAAGATACGCAGTATTTT. This gives the protein CASSLLVQDTQYF. The chain is built from TRBV7-8 and TRBJ2-3; D gene uncertain. This CDR3 has 13 residues. V was shortened by 2 bases and J by 5 bases, with 8 bases between the two germline ends. Germline V gene data show CDR1 as SGHVS and CDR2 as FQNEAQ.

The chain links TRBV19 to TRBJ1-4; no reliable D call. CDR1 and CDR2 from the germline V gene are LNHDA and SQIVND (reference sequence). V was pared by 5 bases and J by 0 bases, with 7 bases between. The CDR3 has 14 amino acids. This CDR3 is CASSSTATNEKLFF. The CDR3, as DNA: TGTGCCAGTAGTTCTACTGCAACTAATGAAAAACTGTTTTTT. The whole variable domain, remainder taken from reference TRBV19 and TRBJ1-4, is DGGITQSPKYLFRKEGQNVTLSCEQNLNHDAMYWYRQDPGQGLRLIYYSQIVNDFQKGDIAEGYSVSREKKESFPLTVTSAQKNPTAFYLCASSSTATNEKLFFGSGTQLSVL.

This chain joins TRBV20-1 and TRBJ1-2; D gene uncertain. CDR3 size: 11 residues. The germline CDR1 and CDR2 sequences are DFQATT and SNEGSKA (reference sequence). V was shortened by 8 bases and J by 1 base, with 8 bases between the two germline ends. CDR3 protein: CSTAYNYGYTF. The CDR3 region has the DNA TGCAGTACAGCTTATAACTATGGCTACACCTTC.

This chain uses TRBV4-3 with TRBJ2-3; D call uncertain. Germline CDR1 and CDR2: LGHNA and YSLEER. This CDR3 is 14 amino acids long. V was trimmed by 5 bases and J by 3 bases, leaving 12 bases between them. The CDR3 here is CASSVSFRTDTQYF. For the CDR3, the DNA is TGCGCCAGCAGCGTAAGTTTTCGGACAGATACGCAGTATTTT.

This clone has only one observation. The chain recombines TRBV2 with TRBJ2-5, with TRBD1 identical over 10 bases. The end of the DNA aligns better with TRBJ2-7, so the J call may be wrong. The germline V gene has CDR1 SNHLY and CDR2 FYNNEI. The CDR3 covers 14 residues. DNA for the CDR3: TGTGCCAGCAGTGCCGACAGGGGGCGATTCGAGCAGTACTTC. Amino acid sequence: CASSADRGRFEQYF.

This clone was found a few times. The chain couples TRBV7-6 to TRBJ2-3; TRBD1 matches 7 bases. The CDR3 is 15 residues long. With 1 base clipped from V and 0 bases from J, the junction kept 1 base outside the gene matches. CDR1 is SGHVS, CDR2 FNYEAQ, per germline. The CDR3 region is CASSLGGQSTDTQYF. The CDR3 bases are TGTGCCAGCAGCTTAGGGGGACAGAGCACAGATACGCAGTATTTT.

The chain is built from TRBV7-9 and TRBJ2-1, with D tentatively TRBD2 (6 bases). The germline V and J ends were trimmed by 5 bases and 0 bases, with 11 bases remaining between them. CDR1 is SEHNR, CDR2 FQNEAQ, per germline (reference sequence). This CDR3 spans 15 amino acids. CDR3: CASSLRGSSYNEQFF. The DNA of the CDR3 is TGTGCCAGCAGCCTCCGGGGGTCCTCCTACAATGAGCAGTTCTTC.

This chain links TRBV10-3 with TRBJ1-2; 11 bases are a match to TRBD1. The V gene's germline CDR1 is ENHRY and CDR2 SYGVKD. The CDR3 spans 15 residues. With V trimmed by 2 bases and J by 7 bases, 6 bases remained unmatched. The CDR3 sequence is CAISEEGQGAVGYTF. CDR3 nucleotides: TGTGCCATCAGTGAGGAAGGACAGGGGGCCGTTGGCTACACCTTC.

The J gene is TRBJ2-3, the V gene TRBV28, with 8 bases identical to TRBD1. V was pared by 5 bases and J by 2 bases, with 9 bases of the junction left unmatched. The CDR3 runs to 16 residues. The germline CDR1 and CDR2 sequences are MDHEN and SYDVKM. The CDR3 coding sequence is TGTGCCAGCAGTCCCCCACGACAGGGGTCCACAGATACGCAGTATTTT. As protein: CASSPPRQGSTDTQYF. Looking up the rest from reference TRBV28 and TRBJ2-3 gives the full variable domain: DVKVTQSSRYLVKRTGEKVFLECVQDMDHENMFWYRQDPGLGLRLIYFSYDVKMKEKGDIPEGYSVSREKKERFSLILESASTNQTSMYLCASSPPRQGSTDTQYFGPGTRLTVL.

V gene TRBV29-1 combines with J gene TRBJ2-7; D not certain. The CDR3 has 12 residues. CDR1 SQVTM and CDR2 ANQGSEA come from the germline V gene. V was cut by 4 bases and J by 1 base, with 8 bases left in between. This chain's CDR3 is CSVVVQSYEQYF. CDR3 bases: TGCAGCGTTGTTGTCCAGTCCTACGAGCAGTACTTC.

The chain's CDR3 is CASSYAGGPYNEQFF. The CDR3 DNA reads as TGTGCCAGCAGTTACGCGGGGGGGCCCTACAATGAGCAGTTCTTC. The J gene is TRBJ2-1, the V gene TRBV6-6; 9 positions agree with TRBD2. The CDR3 is 15 residues long. The ends lost 2 bases at V and 2 bases at J; junction bases unmatched: 1. Germline V gene sequence: CDR1 MNHNY, CDR2 SVGAGI (reference sequence).

V is TRBV19 and J is TRBJ2-7; maybe TRBD2 (6 bases). CDR1 is LNHDA, CDR2 SQIVND, per germline (reference sequence). The CDR3 extends over 15 amino acids. V gave up 1 base and J gave up 1 base, with 11 bases separating them. The CDR3 DNA reads TGTGCCAGTAGTATAGTGGGGCGGGAATCCTACGAGCAGTACTTC. Its protein product is CASSIVGRESYEQYF. Variable domain in full (rest from reference TRBV19 and TRBJ2-7): DGGITQSPKYLFRKEGQNVTLSCEQNLNHDAMYWYRQDPGQGLRLIYYSQIVNDFQKGDIAEGYSVSREKKESFPLTVTSAQKNPTAFYLCASSIVGRESYEQYFGPGTRLTVT.

The chain combines TRBV5-1 with TRBJ2-5, with 12 bases identical to TRBD2. This CDR3 has 19 amino acids. The germline V gene encodes CDR1 SGHRS and CDR2 YFSETQ. The trim removed 0 bases at V and 3 bases at J, leaving 12 bases unmatched. The CDR3 reads CASSLGKLAGGPWEETQYF. DNA for the CDR3: TGCGCCAGCAGCTTGGGGAAACTAGCGGGAGGTCCATGGGAAGAGACCCAGTACTTC. Variable domain in full (rest from reference TRBV5-1 and TRBJ2-5): KAGVTQTPRYLIKTRGQQVTLSCSPISGHRSVSWYQQTPGQGLQFLFEYFSETQRNKGNFPGRFSGRQFSNSRSEMNVSTLELGDSALYLCASSLGKLAGGPWEETQYFGPGTRLLVL.

The CDR3 spells CASSPRRGDQETQYF. The CDR3 nucleotides are TGTGCCAGCAGCCCTCGGCGCGGCGATCAAGAGACCCAGTACTTC. The chain combines TRBV7-2 with TRBJ2-5, with D unresolved. This CDR3 comprises 15 residues. Per germline, CDR1 SGHTA and CDR2 FQGNSA. Trimming cost V 5 bases and J 2 bases, with 15 bases left between them.